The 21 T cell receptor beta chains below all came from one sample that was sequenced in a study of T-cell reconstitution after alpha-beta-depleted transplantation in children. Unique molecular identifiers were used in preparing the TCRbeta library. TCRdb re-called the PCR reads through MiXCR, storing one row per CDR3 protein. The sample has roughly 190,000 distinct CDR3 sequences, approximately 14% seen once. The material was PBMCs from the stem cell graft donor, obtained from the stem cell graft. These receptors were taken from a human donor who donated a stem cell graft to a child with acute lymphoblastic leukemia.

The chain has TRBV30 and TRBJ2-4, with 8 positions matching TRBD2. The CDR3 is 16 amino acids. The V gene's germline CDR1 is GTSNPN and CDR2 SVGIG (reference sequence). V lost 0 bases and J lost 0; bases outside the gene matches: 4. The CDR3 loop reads CAWSVAGDIAKNIQYF. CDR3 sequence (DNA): TGTGCCTGGAGTGTAGCGGGAGATATAGCCAAAAACATTCAGTACTTC. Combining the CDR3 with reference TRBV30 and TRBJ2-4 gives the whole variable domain SQTIHQWPATLVQPVGSPLSLECTVEGTSNPNLYWYRQAAGRGLQLLFYSVGIGQISSEVPQNLSASRPQDRQFILSSKKLLLSDSGFYLCAWSVAGDIAKNIQYFGAGTRLSVL.

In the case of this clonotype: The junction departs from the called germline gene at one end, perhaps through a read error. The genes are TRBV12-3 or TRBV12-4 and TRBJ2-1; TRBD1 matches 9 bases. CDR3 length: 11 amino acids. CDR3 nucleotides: TGTGCCAGCAGTTTGGGGACAGGGATTGTCTTC. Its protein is CASSLGTGIVF.

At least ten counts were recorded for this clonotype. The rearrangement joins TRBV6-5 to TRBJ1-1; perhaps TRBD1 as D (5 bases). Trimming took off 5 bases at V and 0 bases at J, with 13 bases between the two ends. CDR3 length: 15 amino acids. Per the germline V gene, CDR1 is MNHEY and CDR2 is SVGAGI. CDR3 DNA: TGTGCCAGCAGTCACAATCGACAGCTGAACACTGAAGCTTTCTTT. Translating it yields CASSHNRQLNTEAFF.

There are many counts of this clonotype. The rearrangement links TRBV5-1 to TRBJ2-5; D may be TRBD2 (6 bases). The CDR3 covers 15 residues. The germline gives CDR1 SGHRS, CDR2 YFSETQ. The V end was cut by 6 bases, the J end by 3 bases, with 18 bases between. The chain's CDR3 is CASKTLGGSEETQYF. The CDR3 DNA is TGCGCCAGCAAGACGTTGGGGGGAAGTGAAGAGACCCAGTACTTC.

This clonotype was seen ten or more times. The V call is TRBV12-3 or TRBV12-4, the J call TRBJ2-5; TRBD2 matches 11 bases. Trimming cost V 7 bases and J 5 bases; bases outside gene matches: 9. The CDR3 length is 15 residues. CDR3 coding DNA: TGTGCCAGCACCATGGGGCTAGCGGGAGGTGAGACCCAGTACTTC. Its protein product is CASTMGLAGGETQYF.

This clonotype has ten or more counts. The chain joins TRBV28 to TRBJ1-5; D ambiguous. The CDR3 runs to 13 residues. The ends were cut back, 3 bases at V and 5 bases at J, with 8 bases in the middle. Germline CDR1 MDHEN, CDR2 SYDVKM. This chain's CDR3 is CASSLDWDQPQHF. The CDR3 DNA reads TGTGCCAGCAGTTTGGATTGGGATCAGCCCCAGCATTTT.

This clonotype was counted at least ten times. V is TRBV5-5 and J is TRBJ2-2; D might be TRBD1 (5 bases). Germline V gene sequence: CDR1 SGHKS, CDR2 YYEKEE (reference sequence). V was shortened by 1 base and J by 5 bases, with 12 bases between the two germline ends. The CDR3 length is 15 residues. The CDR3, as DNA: TGTGCCAGCAGCTTGAGGGGCCTCGTTACCGGGGAGCTGTTTTTT. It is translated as CASSLRGLVTGELFF. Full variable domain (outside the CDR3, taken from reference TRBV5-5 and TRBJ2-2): DAGVTQSPTHLIKTRGQQVTLRCSPISGHKSVSWYQQVLGQGPQFIFQYYEKEERGRGNFPDRFSARQFPNYSSELNVNALLLGDSALYLCASSLRGLVTGELFFGEGSRLTVL.

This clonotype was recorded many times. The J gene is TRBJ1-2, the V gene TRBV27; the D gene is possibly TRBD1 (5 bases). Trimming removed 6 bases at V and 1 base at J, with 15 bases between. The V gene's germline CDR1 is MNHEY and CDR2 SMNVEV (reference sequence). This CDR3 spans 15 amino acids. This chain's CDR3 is CASRVQATGNYGYTF. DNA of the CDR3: TGTGCCAGCAGAGTACAGGCGACGGGTAACTATGGCTACACCTTC.

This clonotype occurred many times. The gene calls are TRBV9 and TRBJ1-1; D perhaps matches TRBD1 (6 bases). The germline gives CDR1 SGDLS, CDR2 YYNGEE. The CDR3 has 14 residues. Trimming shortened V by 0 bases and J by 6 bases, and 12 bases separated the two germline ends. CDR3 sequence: CASSVVRGGAEAFF. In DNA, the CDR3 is TGTGCCAGCAGCGTAGTGAGGGGGGGGGCTGAAGCTTTCTTT.

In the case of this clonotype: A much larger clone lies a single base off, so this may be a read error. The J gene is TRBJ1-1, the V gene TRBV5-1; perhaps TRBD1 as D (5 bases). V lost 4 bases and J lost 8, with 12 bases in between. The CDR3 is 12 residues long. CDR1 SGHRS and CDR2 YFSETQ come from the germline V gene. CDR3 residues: CASSGGMAEAFF. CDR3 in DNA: TGCGCCAGCAGCGGGGGGATGGCCGAAGCTTTCTTT.

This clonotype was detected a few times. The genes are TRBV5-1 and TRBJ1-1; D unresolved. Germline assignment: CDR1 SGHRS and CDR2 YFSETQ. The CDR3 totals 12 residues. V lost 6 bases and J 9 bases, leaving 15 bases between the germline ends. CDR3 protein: CASTEGLEKAFF. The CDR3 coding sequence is TGCGCCAGCACGGAAGGTTTAGAGAAAGCTTTCTTT.

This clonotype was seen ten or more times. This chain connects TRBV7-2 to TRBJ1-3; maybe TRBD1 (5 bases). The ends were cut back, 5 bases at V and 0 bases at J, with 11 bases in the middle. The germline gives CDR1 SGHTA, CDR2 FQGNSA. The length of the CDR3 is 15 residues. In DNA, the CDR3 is TGTGCCAGCAGCCCCAGGGCTAGCTCTGGAAACACCATATATTTT. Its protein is CASSPRASSGNTIYF.

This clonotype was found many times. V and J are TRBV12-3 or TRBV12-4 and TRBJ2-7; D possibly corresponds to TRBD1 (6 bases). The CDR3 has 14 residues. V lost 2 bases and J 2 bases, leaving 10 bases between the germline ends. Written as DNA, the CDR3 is TGTGCCAGCAGTTTACAGGGGTCACCCTACGAGCAGTACTTC. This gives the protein CASSLQGSPYEQYF.

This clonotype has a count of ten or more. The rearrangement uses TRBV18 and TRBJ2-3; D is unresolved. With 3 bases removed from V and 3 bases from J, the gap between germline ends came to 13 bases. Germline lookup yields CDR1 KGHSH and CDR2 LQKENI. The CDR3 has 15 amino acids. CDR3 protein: CASSPSSSATDTQYF. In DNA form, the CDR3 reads TGTGCCAGCTCACCCTCCTCCAGCGCTACAGATACGCAGTATTTT.

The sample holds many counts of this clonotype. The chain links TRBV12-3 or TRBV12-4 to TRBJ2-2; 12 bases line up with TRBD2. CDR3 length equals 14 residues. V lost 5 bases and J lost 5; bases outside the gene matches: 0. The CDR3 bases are TGTGCCAGCAGTACTAGCGGGGGGACCGGGGAGCTGTTTTTT. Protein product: CASSTSGGTGELFF.

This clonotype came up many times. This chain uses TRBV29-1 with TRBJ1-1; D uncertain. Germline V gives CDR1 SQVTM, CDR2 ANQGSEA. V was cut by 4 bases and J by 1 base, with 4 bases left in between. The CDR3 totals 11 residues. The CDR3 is CSVGENTEAFF. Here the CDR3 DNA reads TGCAGCGTTGGAGAGAACACTGAAGCTTTCTTT.

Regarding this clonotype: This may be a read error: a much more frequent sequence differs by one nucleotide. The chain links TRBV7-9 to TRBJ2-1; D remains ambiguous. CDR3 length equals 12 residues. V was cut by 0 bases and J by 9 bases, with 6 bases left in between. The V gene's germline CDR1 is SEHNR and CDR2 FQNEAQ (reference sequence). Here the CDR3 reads CASSLAQIEQFF. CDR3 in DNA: TGTGCCAGCAGCTTAGCTCAGATTGAGCAGTTCTTC.

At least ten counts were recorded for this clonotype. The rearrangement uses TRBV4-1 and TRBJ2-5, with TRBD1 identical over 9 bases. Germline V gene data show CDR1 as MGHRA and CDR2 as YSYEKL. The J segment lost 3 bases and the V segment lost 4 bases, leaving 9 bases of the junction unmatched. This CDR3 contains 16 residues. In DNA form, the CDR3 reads TGCGCCAGCAGCCCAGGGACAGGGTTATGGAAAGAGACCCAGTACTTC. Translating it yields CASSPGTGLWKETQYF.

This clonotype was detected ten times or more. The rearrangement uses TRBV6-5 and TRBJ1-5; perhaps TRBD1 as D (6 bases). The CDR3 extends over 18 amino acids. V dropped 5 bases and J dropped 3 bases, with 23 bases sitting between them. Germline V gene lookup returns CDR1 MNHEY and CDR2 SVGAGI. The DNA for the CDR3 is TGTGCCAGCAGTCCTTTAAGGAGAACAGGGTGGGACAATCAGCCCCAGCATTTT. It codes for CASSPLRRTGWDNQPQHF.

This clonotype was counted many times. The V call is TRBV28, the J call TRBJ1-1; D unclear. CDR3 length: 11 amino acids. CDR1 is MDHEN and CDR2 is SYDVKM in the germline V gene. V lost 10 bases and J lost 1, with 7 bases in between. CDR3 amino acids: CATGKNTEAFF. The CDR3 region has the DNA TGTGCCACTGGTAAGAACACTGAAGCTTTCTTT.

CDR3 in DNA: TGTGCCAGTAGTCCCCAGGGGGCAACGGGATACGAGCAGTACTTC. It specifies CASSPQGATGYEQYF. This sequence joins TRBV19 and TRBJ2-7; 8 bases agree with TRBD1. This CDR3 is built from 15 residues. V shed 5 bases, J shed 4 bases, and the junction held 10 bases outside the gene matches. Looked up from germline, CDR1 is LNHDA and CDR2 is SQIVND (reference sequence).